This entry describes one T cell receptor (beta chain). This specimen belongs to a study of blood T cell repertoires in COVID-19. Data came from immunoSEQ multiplex PCR; TCRdb stores just in-frame clones and leaves some out. The table has approximately 64,000 clones, about 88% seen once; the top ten hold roughly 4%. The V gene end was trimmed by 5 bases and the J gene end by 1 base; junction bases not matched to a gene: 7. CDR1 SGHAT and CDR2 FQDESV come from the germline V gene (reference sequence). The CDR3 runs 15 residues. The chain couples TRBV11-1 to TRBJ1-1; TRBD1 agrees at 7 bases. Material: peripheral blood. The clonotype was recovered from a man in his 70s with acute or convalescent COVID-19. The chain's CDR3 is CASSLRTGSNTEAFF. The CDR3, as DNA: TGTGCCAGCAGCCTTCGGACAGGTTCGAACACTGAAGCTTTCTTT.